This is a list of T cell receptor beta chains from one sample in a study of blood T cells in healthy people across ages. TCRdb ran MiXCR on the 5' RACE reads and lists one entry per CDR3 protein. Of approximately 960,000 distinct CDR3 sequences listed, 25% to 30% were seen once; the top ten hold roughly 10%. These same records also appear under a second study, on T cells of mothers and their children.

The sample taken for sequencing was blood. All receptors derive from a woman aged 35 to 49 in good health. CDR3s include the opening cysteine and the closing phenylalanine or tryptophan. D genes are given only for firm matches. Only part of the rows carry a size: once, few, many, or a class if the clone is expanded.

TRBV28	TRBJ2-5	.	many	CASSLLGHVETQYF	TGTGCCAGCAGTTTATTGGGACATGTGGAGACCCAGTACTTC
TRBV28	TRBJ1-1	.	few	CASSEDFGRTNTEAFF	TGTGCCAGCAGCGAAGACTTCGGACGGACGAACACTGAAGCTTTCTTT
TRBV18	TRBJ2-7	.	many	CASSPRTGEAEQYF	TGTGCCAGCTCACCGCGGACTGGAGAGGCCGAGCAGTACTTC
TRBV6-5	TRBJ1-5	.	few	CASREGAHQPQHF	TGTGCCAGCAGAGAAGGGGCACATCAGCCCCAGCATTTT
TRBV18	TRBJ1-2	.	few	CASSPNPLVSYGYTF	TGTGCCAGCTCACCCAACCCACTGGTGTCCTATGGCTACACCTTC
TRBV20-1	TRBJ2-5	.	few	CSARGLNYQEAQYF	TGCAGTGCTAGAGGTCTAAACTACCAAGAGGCCCAGTACTTC
TRBV3-1	TRBJ2-3	.	few	CASSQGQSSTDTQYF	TGTGCCAGCAGCCAAGGACAGAGCAGCACAGATACGCAGTATTTT
TRBV28	TRBJ1-2	TRBD1	.	CASSSDRGYDYTF	TGTGCCAGCAGCTCGGACAGGGGCTATGACTACACCTTC
TRBV19	TRBJ2-5	.	.	CASSMLLASNEQYF	TGTGCCAGTAGTATGCTACTAGCAAGCAATGAGCAGTACTTC
TRBV28	TRBJ2-7	TRBD2	few	CASSILADIYEQYF	TGTGCCAGCAGTATCCTAGCGGATATCTACGAGCAGTACTTC
TRBV5-1	TRBJ2-2	TRBD2	.	CASSLVAGGLTGELFF	TGCGCCAGCAGCTTGGTAGCGGGGGGGCTCACCGGGGAGCTGTTTTTT
TRBV7-3	TRBJ2-5	TRBD1	.	CASSLNSGQGGETQYF	TGTGCCAGCAGCTTAAACTCGGGACAGGGCGGGGAGACCCAGTACTTC
TRBV5-1	TRBJ2-1	.	few	CASSLAVTEQFF	TGCGCCAGCAGCTTGGCAGTGACAGAGCAGTTCTTC
TRBV5-1	TRBJ2-5	TRBD2	.	CASSWGRGALEETQYF	TGCGCCAGCAGCTGGGGGCGGGGGGCCCTCGAGGAGACCCAGTACTTC
TRBV5-6	TRBJ2-7	TRBD1	many	CASTPAGGVGGQYF	TGTGCCAGCACCCCGGCAGGGGGCGTTGGGGGGCAGTACTTC
TRBV9	TRBJ1-5	TRBD1	.	CASSVGGTANNQPQHF	TGTGCCAGCAGCGTAGGAGGGACAGCAAACAATCAGCCCCAGCATTTT
TRBV7-8	TRBJ2-6	.	few	CASSLVDGDPLSGANVLTF	TGTGCCAGCAGCTTAGTTGACGGGGACCCCCTCTCTGGGGCCAACGTCCTGACTTTC
TRBV14	TRBJ1-1	TRBD1	few	CASSPGTGGLAFF	TGTGCCAGCAGCCCCGGGACAGGGGGGTTAGCTTTCTTT
TRBV13	TRBJ2-3	.	.	CATTRPTSTDTQYF	TGTGCCACTACCAGGCCGACTAGCACAGATACGCAGTATTTT
TRBV11-1	TRBJ2-2	.	.	CASSTGTAPGDTGELFF	TGTGCCAGCAGCACCGGGACAGCCCCGGGGGACACCGGGGAGCTGTTTTTT
TRBV28	TRBJ1-5	.	few	CASVGTGERQPQHF	TGTGCCAGCGTCGGGACGGGGGAAAGGCAGCCCCAGCATTTT
TRBV20-1	TRBJ2-7	.	.	CSAPQDYEQYF	TGCAGTGCCCCCCAGGACTACGAGCAGTACTTC
TRBV24-1	TRBJ1-5	.	once	CATSDSFNQPQHF	TGTGCCACCAGTGATTCGTTCAATCAGCCCCAGCATTTT
TRBV2	TRBJ2-7	.	many	CASSAKGGVIIYEQYF	TGTGCCAGCAGCGCGAAGGGTGGGGTTATCATCTACGAGCAGTACTTC
TRBV7-3	TRBJ1-1	TRBD1	few	CASTRDRSRGTEAFF	TGTGCCAGCACCCGGGACAGGTCAAGGGGCACTGAAGCTTTCTTT
TRBV5-8	TRBJ2-7	.	many	CASSFYRDSSEQYF	TGTGCCAGCAGCTTTTATCGGGATTCTTCCGAGCAGTACTTC
TRBV7-2	TRBJ2-5	TRBD1	many	CASSLGQGADKTQYF	TGTGCCAGCAGCTTAGGTCAGGGGGCGGACAAGACCCAGTACTTC
TRBV4-3	TRBJ2-7	TRBD1	few	CASSQERQGDEQYF	TGCGCCAGCAGCCAGGAACGACAGGGCGACGAGCAGTACTTC
TRBV3-1	TRBJ2-1	.	.	CASSQGRIANEQFF	TGTGCCAGCAGCCAGGGACGGATTGCGAATGAGCAGTTCTTC
TRBV20-1	TRBJ1-6	.	few	CSAQDRNSPLHF	TGCAGTGCTCAAGACAGGAATTCACCCCTCCACTTT
TRBV20-1	TRBJ2-3	TRBD1	.	CSASRQGVGLDTQYF	TGCAGTGCTAGCAGGCAGGGGGTGGGTTTGGATACGCAGTATTTT
TRBV19	TRBJ2-7	.	few	CASSIAGGTRSYEQYF	TGTGCCAGTAGTATAGCCGGCGGGACAAGGAGCTACGAGCAGTACTTC
TRBV4-3	TRBJ2-3	TRBD2	few	CASSQGSVGGTDTQYF	TGCGCCAGCAGCCAAGGGTCGGTGGGAGGGACAGATACGCAGTATTTT
TRBV20-1	TRBJ1-1	TRBD1	.	CSARDALDREVEGTEAFF	TGCAGTGCTAGAGATGCCTTGGACAGGGAGGTCGAGGGCACTGAAGCTTTCTTT
TRBV7-9	TRBJ1-1	TRBD1	.	CASSLDRLGQGAHTEAFF	TGTGCCAGCAGCTTAGATCGCCTGGGACAGGGGGCGCACACTGAAGCTTTCTTT
TRBV7-2	TRBJ2-7	.	once	CASSLVSPEQYF	TGTGCCAGCAGCTTAGTTAGCCCCGAGCAGTACTTC
TRBV20-1	TRBJ1-1	TRBD1	.	CSARLGQGALNTEAFF	TGCAGTGCTAGACTTGGACAGGGGGCCTTGAACACTGAAGCTTTCTTT
TRBV30	TRBJ2-7	TRBD1	.	CAWSVRQGARISYEQYF	TGTGCCTGGAGTGTGCGACAGGGGGCCCGAATCTCCTACGAGCAGTACTTC
TRBV7-2	TRBJ1-2	.	few	CASSLAEGPYDYTF	TGTGCCAGCAGCTTAGCTGAGGGTCCCTATGACTACACCTTC
TRBV7-9	TRBJ2-1	TRBD1	.	CASSPSTGRGLYNEQFF	TGTGCCAGCAGCCCCTCTACTGGTAGGGGGCTCTACAATGAGCAGTTCTTC
TRBV11-1	TRBJ1-6	.	.	CASSLLRGANSPLHF	TGTGCCAGCAGCTTACTCAGGGGTGCCAATTCACCCCTCCACTTT
TRBV19	TRBJ2-1	TRBD2	few	CASSIDASGGPYNEQFF	TGTGCCAGTAGTATAGACGCTAGCGGGGGCCCATACAATGAGCAGTTCTTC
TRBV28	TRBJ1-5	.	few	CASIGAGGVQPQHF	TGTGCCAGCATTGGGGCGGGTGGCGTTCAGCCCCAGCATTTT
TRBV18	TRBJ1-4	TRBD1	few	CASSPYRGKTTNEKLFF	TGTGCCAGCTCACCATACAGGGGGAAGACAACTAATGAAAAACTGTTTTTT
TRBV29-1	TRBJ2-7	TRBD1	.	CSVIPGTGEDEQYF	TGCAGCGTTATACCAGGGACAGGGGAGGACGAGCAGTACTTC
TRBV5-1	TRBJ2-7	.	few	CASSPGGGEPYEQYF	TGCGCCAGCAGCCCGGGCGGCGGGGAGCCCTACGAGCAGTACTTC
TRBV5-1	TRBJ1-1	.	.	CASSLGGTPTEAFF	TGCGCCAGCAGCTTGGGAGGGACCCCCACTGAAGCTTTCTTT
TRBV20-1	TRBJ1-2	.	few	CSAMLPGRGYGYTF	TGCAGTGCTATGTTACCGGGTAGGGGCTATGGCTACACCTTC
TRBV28	TRBJ1-2	.	few	CASSLYMGQPNYGYTF	TGTGCCAGCAGTTTATACATGGGCCAGCCTAACTATGGCTACACCTTC
TRBV12-3/TRBV12-4	TRBJ1-1	.	.	CASSLRLSVRNTEAFF	TGTGCCAGCAGTTTACGGCTTTCAGTCAGGAACACTGAAGCTTTCTTT
TRBV24-1	TRBJ2-7	.	few	CATPESRRPAYEQYF	TGTGCCACCCCTGAATCGAGAAGACCCGCTTACGAGCAGTACTTC
TRBV12-3/TRBV12-4	TRBJ1-3	TRBD1	.	CASSAPTGTNSGNTIYF	TGTGCCAGCAGCGCCCCGACAGGGACAAACTCTGGAAACACCATATATTTT